The rows below give T cell receptor beta chains drawn from one sample of a study of PD-L1 blockade in urothelial cancer. Profiled with immunoSEQ multiplex PCR; TCRdb holds only in-frame clones, not every one. The sample holds tens of thousands of clones, roughly 90% seen once. Specimen: PBMCs, collected around atezolizumab (anti-PD-L1) treatment. The receptor source for this set is a woman older than 75 with urothelial cancer. Both conserved end residues are trimmed from each CDR3.

v_call	cdr3_length	j_call	cdr3_aa
TRBV30	13	TRBJ2-7	AWSVSTSGNYEQY
TRBV28	13	TRBJ1-1	ASRTATGTNTEAF
TRBV6-5	13	TRBJ2-1	ASSYAAVKDNEQF
TRBV27	12	TRBJ1-3	ASSPGTNRNTIY
TRBV7-3	11	TRBJ1-1	ASSSQTGAEAF
TRBV18	13	TRBJ1-1	ASSPSTGYTTEAF
TRBV5-1	13	TRBJ1-2	ASSLAGQGSYGYT
TRBV21-1	14	TRBJ1-1	ASSKPAINGGAEAF
TRBV7-3	13	TRBJ2-7	ASSRGTGASYEQY
TRBV5-4	13	TRBJ1-2	ASSRRDRQEGGYT
TRBV5-1	13	TRBJ2-5	ASSRGDFGQETQY
TRBV5-6	10	TRBJ1-4	ASSEKNEKLF
TRBV13	14	TRBJ2-3	ASSSRTSGTFRPQY
TRBV27	12	TRBJ1-1	ASSAYTGAYEAF